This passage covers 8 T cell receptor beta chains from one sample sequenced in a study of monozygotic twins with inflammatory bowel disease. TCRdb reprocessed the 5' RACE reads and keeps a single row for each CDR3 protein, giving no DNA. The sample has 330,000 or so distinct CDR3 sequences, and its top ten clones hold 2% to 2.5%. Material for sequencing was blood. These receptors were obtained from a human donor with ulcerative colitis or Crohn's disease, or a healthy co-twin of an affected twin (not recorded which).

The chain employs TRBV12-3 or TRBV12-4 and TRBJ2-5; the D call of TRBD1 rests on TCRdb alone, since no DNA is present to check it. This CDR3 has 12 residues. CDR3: CASSQGVWTQYF.

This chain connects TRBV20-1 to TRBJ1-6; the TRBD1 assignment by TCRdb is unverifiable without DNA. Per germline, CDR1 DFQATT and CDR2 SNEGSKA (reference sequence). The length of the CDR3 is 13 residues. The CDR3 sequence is CSASRGMRSPLHF.

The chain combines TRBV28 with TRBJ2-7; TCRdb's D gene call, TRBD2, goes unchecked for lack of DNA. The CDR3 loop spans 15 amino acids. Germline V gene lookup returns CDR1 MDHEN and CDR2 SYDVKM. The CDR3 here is CASSPIRQSSYEQYF.

CDR3: CASSLIGGRENTEAFF. The rearrangement links TRBV7-6 to TRBJ1-1; the TCRdb call, TRBD1, lacks DNA for checking. Germline V gene sequence: CDR1 SGHVS, CDR2 FNYEAQ. The CDR3 has 16 amino acids.

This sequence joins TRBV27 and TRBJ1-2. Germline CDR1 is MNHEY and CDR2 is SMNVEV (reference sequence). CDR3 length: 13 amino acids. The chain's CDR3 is CASSLFIPDGYTF.

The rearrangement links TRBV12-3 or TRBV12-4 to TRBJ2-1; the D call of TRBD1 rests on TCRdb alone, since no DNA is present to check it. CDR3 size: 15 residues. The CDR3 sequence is CASSLALSLQGSQFF.

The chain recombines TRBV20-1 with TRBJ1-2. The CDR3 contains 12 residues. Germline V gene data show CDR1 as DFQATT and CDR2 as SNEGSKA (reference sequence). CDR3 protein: CSATGNTYGYTF.

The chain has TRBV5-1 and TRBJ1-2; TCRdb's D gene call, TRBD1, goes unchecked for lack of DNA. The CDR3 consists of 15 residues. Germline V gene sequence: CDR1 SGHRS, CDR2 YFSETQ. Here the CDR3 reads CASSLTTGTGNGYTF.